This T cell receptor beta chain was profiled in a study of shared clonotypes between healthy human individuals. Repertoires were generated with immunoSEQ multiplex PCR, while TCRdb's copy carries only in-frame clones and drops some. The sample has a few hundred thousand clones, 79% seen once. Note on this clone: What it recognizes is unknown.

Study-wide points: Sequencing depth was predicted to influence how clonotypes are shared among donors. What limited the represented genetic and exposure-history diversity was the small number of donors.

Nashville, Tennessee was home to all donors, who were Caucasian adults. Germline V CDR1 and CDR2: SNHLY, FYNNEI. This CDR3 contains 16 residues. Trimming took 6 bases from V and 8 from J; bases not matched to a gene: 8. The chain couples TRBV2 to TRBJ2-1; 15 bases are shared with TRBD2. The TCR sequence derives from a woman aged 40 to 55 in good health. Some clones in this sample may be carry-over from other donors' samples. Sequenced material: PBMCs. Here the CDR3 reads CASRRRTSGRADEQFF. CDR3 DNA sequence: TGTGCCAGCAGACGGAGGACTAGCGGGAGGGCAGATGAGCAGTTCTTC.